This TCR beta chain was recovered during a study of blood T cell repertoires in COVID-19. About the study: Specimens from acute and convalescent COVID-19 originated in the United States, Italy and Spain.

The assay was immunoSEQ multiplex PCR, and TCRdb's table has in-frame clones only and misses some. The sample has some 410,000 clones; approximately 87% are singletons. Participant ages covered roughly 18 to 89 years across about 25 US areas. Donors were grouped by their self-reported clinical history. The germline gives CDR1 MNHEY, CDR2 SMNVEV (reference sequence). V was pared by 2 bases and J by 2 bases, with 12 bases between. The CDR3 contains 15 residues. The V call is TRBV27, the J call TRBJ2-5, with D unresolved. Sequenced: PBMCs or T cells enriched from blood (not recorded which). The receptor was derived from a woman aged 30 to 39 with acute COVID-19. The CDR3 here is CASSLGFQAQETQYF. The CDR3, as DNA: TGTGCCAGCAGTTTAGGCTTTCAGGCACAAGAGACCCAGTACTTC.